The entry below gives a single TCR beta chain sequence along with its context. These data belong to a study of blood T cell repertoires in COVID-19. Study background: There were acute and convalescent COVID-19 samples, and they came from the United States, Italy and Spain. Sources were T cells, B-cell-depleted T cells, or PBMCs; the material itself was cDNA or gDNA.

The CDR3 loop spans 16 amino acids. Germline V gene lookup returns CDR1 SGHTA and CDR2 FQGNSA. Trimming cost V 4 bases and J 5 bases, with 20 bases left between them. In the source study's methods: Nucleated cell number was recorded as an estimate derived from reference gene primer amplification. The table came from immunoSEQ multiplex PCR; TCRdb's copy has only in-frame clones and leaves some out. V and J calls and clone size are given by that table; D and trimming were obtained from the DNA. Seen here are roughly 49,000 clones, around 87% observed once, and the top ten hold 5% to 7%. The receptor comes from a man aged 45-65 years with active COVID-19. Sequencing was performed on peripheral blood. The V gene is TRBV7-2, the J gene TRBJ2-5, with TRBD2 as a possible D gene (6 bases). This CDR3 is CASSSSGGTPWETQYF. Written as DNA, the CDR3 is TGTGCCAGCAGCTCTAGTGGGGGGACTCCCTGGGAGACCCAGTACTTC.